The entry that follows covers one T cell receptor (beta chain) sequence. This entry is derived from a study of chemoradiotherapy in HPV16-positive cancers. Profiling relied on immunoSEQ multiplex PCR, and the TCRdb table lists in-frame clones only, not all of them. The data contain tens of thousands of clones, roughly 87% of them singletons. Germline CDR1 and CDR2: LNHDA and SQIVND (reference sequence). With V trimmed by 8 bases and J by 8 bases, 10 bases remained unmatched. This CDR3 has 15 residues. This TCR was recovered from a human donor with HPV-associated anogenital cancer. The sequenced sample was blood, obtained from a patient who underwent chemoradiotherapy. The rearrangement links TRBV19 to TRBJ1-4; 11 nucleotides align to TRBD1. CDR3 sequence reads: CASSGGQGAWEKLFF. The CDR3 region has the DNA TGTGCCAGTTCCGGTGGACAGGGGGCATGGGAAAAACTGTTTTTT.